The 3 T cell receptor beta chains in this list originate from one sample, sequenced in a study of blood T cells in healthy people across ages (dated by TCRdb to about 2015). Libraries were built with 5' RACE. Sequencing used an Illumina HiSeq 2500. A second PCR of about 6 to 11 cycles was run with a J-beta primer mix and a sample-barcoded 5' primer. Clones were called with MiXCR by TCRdb after fastp trimmed the public reads at Q25, and only in-frame beta chains were retained. Under each unique CDR3 protein, matching rows form one entry showing the most common genes and DNA. The sample yields about 900,000 distinct CDR3 sequences; roughly 48% were counted once. The ten largest clones represent 13% of the sample. The sample taken for sequencing was blood. The receptors here all came from a man aged 30-40 years in good health.

The genes are TRBV6-1 and TRBJ2-1, with 9 nucleotides matching TRBD2. V gave up 7 bases and J gave up 7 bases; unmatched junction bases: 8. Germline V gives CDR1 MNHNS, CDR2 SASEGT. The CDR3 covers 14 residues. CDR3 DNA: TGTGCCAGCACGAAGCGGGGGGCATTAAATGAGCAGTTCTTC. Translating it yields CASTKRGALNEQFF.

This sequence joins TRBV11-1 and TRBJ2-7, with TRBD1 matching over 9 bases. The CDR3 totals 14 residues. Trimming removed 7 bases from V and 3 bases from J; junction bases left unmatched: 7. The germline CDR1 and CDR2 sequences are SGHAT and FQDESV (reference sequence). CDR3 residues: CASTVDRGHYEQYF. The CDR3 DNA sequence: TGTGCCAGCACTGTGGACAGGGGCCACTACGAGCAGTACTTC.

This clonotype was found many times. A single base separates this from a much larger clone, so it may be a read error. The chain recombines TRBV27 with TRBJ2-7; D is unclear. CDR3 size: 10 residues. V was trimmed by 8 bases and J by 3 bases, leaving 5 bases between them. The germline V gene encodes CDR1 MNHEY and CDR2 SMNVEV (reference sequence). The CDR3 nucleotides are TGTGCCAGCGGGATCTACGAGCAGTACTTC. Protein sequence: CASGIYEQYF.